These 21 T cell receptor beta chains originate from one sample sequenced in a study of cytomegalovirus exposure and HLA in healthy donors. In the PCR, 60 Vbeta and 13 Jbeta primers were used. Generated by immunoSEQ multiplex PCR, the TCRdb table keeps only in-frame clones and is missing some. The data show roughly 150,000 clones, over 60% seen once. The sequenced material came from PBMCs. These receptors were taken from a man aged 35-49 years in good health and CMV-seronegative.

This clone was recorded only once. Other DNA sequences in the same sample also yield this CDR3. This chain joins TRBV9 and TRBJ1-3; 7 bases are shared with TRBD1. This CDR3 is 14 amino acids long. The germline gives CDR1 SGDLS, CDR2 YYNGEE. V was clipped by 2 bases and J by 2 bases; unmatched bases: 1. CDR3 sequence: CASSVQGAGNTIYF. The CDR3 DNA follows: TGTGCCAGCAGCGTCCAGGGGGCTGGAAACACCATATATTTT.

The chain is built from TRBV19 and TRBJ1-2; unclear D gene. The CDR3 contains 11 residues. Germline CDR1 reads LNHDA; CDR2 reads SQIVND (reference sequence). V was clipped by 6 bases and J by 4 bases, with 6 bases between them. CDR3 sequence reads: CASSPGYGYTF. CDR3 bases: TGTGCCAGTAGCCCGGGCTATGGCTACACCTTC.

Concerning this clone: The sample contains more than one DNA sequence encoding this CDR3. The CDR3 protein is CASSLRGSYEQYF. Here the CDR3 DNA reads TGTGCCAGCAGTTTAAGGGGGTCCTACGAGCAGTACTTC. This chain joins TRBV28 and TRBJ2-7, with D possibly matching TRBD1 (6 bases). CDR3 length: 13 residues. Looked up from germline, CDR1 is MDHEN and CDR2 is SYDVKM. The ends were cut back, 2 bases at V and 1 base at J, with 6 bases in the middle.

This clone has a handful of counts. The chain combines TRBV5-1 with TRBJ1-5; 7 bases fit TRBD1. J lost 6 bases, V lost 0 bases, and 9 bases had no gene match. Germline CDR1 SGHRS, CDR2 YFSETQ. The CDR3 loop spans 16 amino acids. The CDR3 DNA follows: TGCGCCAGCAGCTTGGGTGGACAGGTGGGCGTTCAGCCCCAGCATTTT. The encoded protein is CASSLGGQVGVQPQHF.

This chain links TRBV5-1 with TRBJ2-1; 7 bases line up with TRBD2. V was clipped by 0 bases and J by 9 bases; unmatched bases: 9. CDR1 and CDR2 (germline): SGHRS, YFSETQ. This CDR3 is 15 amino acids long. The CDR3 here is CASSLANRPGGEQFF. CDR3 DNA sequence: TGCGCCAGCAGCTTGGCCAATAGACCGGGGGGTGAGCAGTTCTTC. Using reference TRBV5-1 and TRBJ2-1 for the parts outside the CDR3, the full variable domain is KAGVTQTPRYLIKTRGQQVTLSCSPISGHRSVSWYQQTPGQGLQFLFEYFSETQRNKGNFPGRFSGRQFSNSRSEMNVSTLELGDSALYLCASSLANRPGGEQFFGPGTRLTVL.

CDR3 DNA sequence: TGCAGCGTTGTTCCTAGCACAGATACGCAGTATTTT. This translates into CSVVPSTDTQYF. The chain joins TRBV29-1 to TRBJ2-3; no clear D. V was shortened by 4 bases and J by 0 bases, with 5 bases between the two germline ends. The CDR3 contains 12 residues. Germline assignment: CDR1 SQVTM and CDR2 ANQGSEA.

In its sample, this clone was seen a few times. The chain recombines TRBV9 with TRBJ2-1, with 9 bases that match TRBD2. CDR3 length: 14 amino acids. With 0 bases clipped from V and 8 bases from J, the junction kept 3 bases outside the gene matches. Germline CDR1 SGDLS, CDR2 YYNGEE. The DNA for the CDR3 is TGTGCCAGCAGCGTAGGGACTAGCGCCCATGAGCAGTTCTTC. Its protein is CASSVGTSAHEQFF.

The chain employs TRBV5-4 and TRBJ1-2; TRBD1 matches at 10 bases. The CDR3 sequence is 15 residues long. Germline V gene lookup returns CDR1 SGHNT and CDR2 YYREEE (reference sequence). V was clipped by 4 bases and J by 2 bases; unmatched bases: 5. The CDR3 DNA is TGTGCCAGCAGCGAGGGACAGGGGCAGAACTATGGCTACACCTTC. It encodes CASSEGQGQNYGYTF. The full variable domain, completed using reference TRBV5-4 and TRBJ1-2, is ETGVTQSPTHLIKTRGQQVTLRCSSQSGHNTVSWYQQALGQGPQFIFQYYREEENGRGNFPPRFSGLQFPNYSSELNVNALELDDSALYLCASSEGQGQNYGYTFGSGTRLTVV.

CDR3 DNA sequence: TGTGCCAGCAGCTTAGCGGCGGGGGCAGGGACCGGGGAGCTGTTTTTT. Residues: CASSLAAGAGTGELFF. This chain uses TRBV7-7 with TRBJ2-2; D is possibly TRBD2 (7 bases). The length of the CDR3 is 16 residues. CDR1 is SSHAT, CDR2 FNYEAQ, per germline (reference sequence). The germline V and J ends were trimmed by 0 bases and 5 bases, with 13 bases remaining between them. Using reference TRBV7-7 and TRBJ2-2 for the parts outside the CDR3, the full variable domain is GAGVSQSPRYKVTKRGQDVTLRCDPISSHATLYWYQQALGQGPEFLTYFNYEAQPDKSGLPSDRFSAERPEGSISTLTIQRTEQRDSAMYRCASSLAAGAGTGELFFGEGSRLTVL.

This clone was seen once. The V gene is TRBV2, the J gene TRBJ2-3; D might be TRBD1 (5 bases). Germline values: CDR1 SNHLY, CDR2 FYNNEI. The CDR3 has 13 amino acids. V shed 3 bases and J shed 2 bases, with 6 bases lying between them. CDR3 nucleotides: TGTGCCAGCAGTGACAGGGCCACAGATACGCAGTATTTT. Amino acids: CASSDRATDTQYF.

As regards this clone: As the CDR3 is not closed by the conserved phenylalanine or tryptophan, this likely results from a read error. The chain employs TRBV5-1 and TRBJ1-6; D not resolved. This CDR3 is 13 amino acids long. Germline values: CDR1 SGHRS, CDR2 YFSETQ. Trimming took 0 bases from V and 8 from J, leaving 6 bases between them. CDR3 nucleotide sequence: TGCGCCAGCAGCTTGGCCGGGTATTCACCCCTCCACCTT. Its protein is CASSLAGYSPLHL.

This clone was detected only a few times. This chain joins TRBV11-2 and TRBJ2-7; D perhaps matches TRBD2 (5 bases). This CDR3 is built from 17 residues. Trimming took off 5 bases at V and 3 bases at J, with 23 bases between the two ends. Germline loops: CDR1 SGHAT, CDR2 FQNNGV. CDR3 sequence: CASSPQAVTGLIYEQYF. The CDR3 DNA follows: TGTGCCAGCAGCCCCCAGGCCGTCACTGGACTCATCTACGAGCAGTACTTC.

This clone was recorded a few times. The chain is built from TRBV18 and TRBJ2-6; 8 bases match TRBD1. The germline CDR1 and CDR2 sequences are KGHSH and LQKENI. V dropped 6 bases and J dropped 2; count of bases not matched to a gene: 9. CDR3 size: 17 residues. CDR3 region: CASSPRGRGTGANVLTF. CDR3 DNA sequence: TGTGCCAGCTCCCCCAGGGGGCGGGGTACTGGGGCCAACGTCCTGACTTTC. Combining the CDR3 with reference TRBV18 and TRBJ2-6 gives the whole variable domain NAGVMQNPRHLVRRRGQEARLRCSPMKGHSHVYWYRQLPEEGLKFMVYLQKENIIDESGMPKERFSAEFPKEGPSILRIQQVVRGDSAAYFCASSPRGRGTGANVLTFGAGSRLTVL.

The chain joins TRBV30 to TRBJ1-4; 9 bases agree with TRBD1. CDR1 GTSNPN and CDR2 SVGIG come from the germline V gene (reference sequence). The J segment lost 3 bases and the V segment lost 5 bases, leaving 7 bases of the junction unmatched. The CDR3 has 15 residues. The CDR3 sequence: CAWGQGSASNEKLFF. The CDR3 DNA sequence: TGTGCCTGGGGACAGGGGTCGGCATCTAATGAAAAACTGTTTTTT.

The genes are TRBV9 and TRBJ2-7; 12 positions agree with TRBD1. Germline V gene lookup returns CDR1 SGDLS and CDR2 YYNGEE. V shed 0 bases, J shed 6 bases, and the junction held 4 bases outside the gene matches. This CDR3 is built from 15 residues. As DNA, the CDR3 is TGTGCCAGCAGCGTAGCAGGGACAGGGGGCAGCGAGCAGTACTTC. Protein sequence: CASSVAGTGGSEQYF.

J is TRBJ2-7 and V is TRBV10-3; tentative D call: TRBD2 (5 bases). Germline assignment: CDR1 ENHRY and CDR2 SYGVKD. CDR3 length equals 13 residues. Trimming took off 3 bases at V and 2 bases at J, with 8 bases between the two ends. CDR3 nucleotide sequence: TGTGCCATCAGTGAAGCGGAACCCTACGAGCAGTACTTC. It translates to CAISEAEPYEQYF.

As to this clone: Other DNA sequences within the sample encode an identical CDR3. The gene calls are TRBV4-3 and TRBJ2-7; no clear D. The germline V gene encodes CDR1 LGHNA and CDR2 YSLEER. V lost 0 bases and J 0 bases, leaving 6 bases between the germline ends. This CDR3 has 14 amino acids. The CDR3 sequence: CASSQDRYSYEQYF. CDR3 nucleotides: TGCGCCAGCAGCCAAGACAGGTACTCCTACGAGCAGTACTTC.

The chain links TRBV10-3 to TRBJ2-1; 13 bases match TRBD2. The CDR3 has 16 amino acids. Losses at the gene ends were 2 bases for V and 8 bases for J; bases not matched to a gene: 6. Germline assignment: CDR1 ENHRY and CDR2 SYGVKD. CDR3 in DNA: TGTGCCATCAGTGAGGCGGGACTAGCGGGATTTGATGAGCAGTTCTTC. This encodes CAISEAGLAGFDEQFF.

This clone was counted only a few times. This chain connects TRBV19 to TRBJ1-2, with 9 nucleotides matching TRBD1. Per the germline V gene, CDR1 is LNHDA and CDR2 is SQIVND (reference sequence). There are 15 residues in the CDR3. Trimming removed 11 bases from V and 8 bases from J; junction bases left unmatched: 18. CDR3 in amino acids: CACLSRTGDDLGYTF. Written as DNA, the CDR3 is TGTGCCTGTCTCTCGCGGACAGGGGACGATTTGGGCTACACCTTC.

The J gene is TRBJ1-5, the V gene TRBV2; D ambiguous. This CDR3 is built from 13 residues. Germline V lookup: CDR1 SNHLY, CDR2 FYNNEI. Trimming took off 0 bases at V and 9 bases at J, with 9 bases between the two ends. The CDR3 loop is CASSEARGLPQHF. In DNA, the CDR3 is TGTGCCAGCAGTGAAGCGCGAGGCCTGCCCCAGCATTTT.

This sequence joins TRBV2 and TRBJ2-7, with D perhaps TRBD2 (6 bases). The CDR3 consists of 16 residues. V was clipped by 6 bases and J by 5 bases, with 23 bases between them. Germline V gene lookup returns CDR1 SNHLY and CDR2 FYNNEI. The CDR3 here is CASRLWGGGLENEQYF. CDR3 coding DNA: TGTGCCAGCAGGTTGTGGGGTGGAGGGTTGGAGAACGAGCAGTACTTC.